This entry lists 20 T cell receptor beta chains sequenced from one sample in a study of blood T cell repertoires in COVID-19. TCRdb's table, derived via immunoSEQ multiplex PCR, lists solely in-frame clones and lacks some. The profile covers a few hundred thousand clones, with approximately 85% appearing a single time and approximately 8.5% taken by the ten largest. The sequenced material came from peripheral blood. The receptors were gathered from a man aged 18 to 35 with active or convalescent COVID-19.

This clone was seen a handful of times. The rearrangement uses TRBV25-1 and TRBJ1-2; D might be TRBD1 (6 bases). Trimming took 7 bases from V and 4 from J, leaving 13 bases between them. The CDR3 spans 13 residues. Germline-derived CDR1 and CDR2 are MGHDK and SYGVNS. The CDR3 protein is CASTPAGAYGYTF. CDR3 nucleotide sequence: TGTGCCAGCACCCCCGCAGGGGCCTATGGCTACACCTTC.

The chain carries TRBV5-1 and TRBJ2-3; maybe TRBD1 (5 bases). The CDR3 has 14 amino acids. Germline V gene data show CDR1 as SGHRS and CDR2 as YFSETQ. Trimming left V 4 bases short and J 1 base short, with 10 bases between. CDR3 sequence (DNA): TGCGCCAGCAGCAACATAGGGGGCACAGATACGCAGTATTTT. The encoded protein is CASSNIGGTDTQYF. The full variable domain, with the rest looked up from reference TRBV5-1 and TRBJ2-3, is KAGVTQTPRYLIKTRGQQVTLSCSPISGHRSVSWYQQTPGQGLQFLFEYFSETQRNKGNFPGRFSGRQFSNSRSEMNVSTLELGDSALYLCASSNIGGTDTQYFGPGTRLTVL.

The chain recombines TRBV29-1 with TRBJ2-5; 10 positions agree with TRBD1. The CDR3 sequence is 14 residues long. In germline, CDR1 is SQVTM, CDR2 ANQGSEA. V was pared by 4 bases and J by 5 bases, with 7 bases of the junction left unmatched. Here the CDR3 reads CSVGWTGGLETQYF. CDR3 nucleotide sequence: TGCAGCGTTGGCTGGACAGGGGGACTCGAGACCCAGTACTTC.

The chain's CDR3 is CASSLDSNNSPLHF. The CDR3, as DNA: TGTGCCAGCAGCCTAGACAGTAATAATTCACCCCTCCACTTT. V is TRBV7-9 and J is TRBJ1-6; possible D gene TRBD1, 5 bases. The CDR3 contains 14 residues. V dropped 5 bases and J dropped 5 bases, with 10 bases sitting between them. Germline values: CDR1 SEHNR, CDR2 FQNEAQ (reference sequence).

This chain uses TRBV12-5 with TRBJ2-1, with TRBD1 matching 8 bases. Germline-derived CDR1 and CDR2 are LGHNT and FRNRAP. This CDR3 region has 20 residues. The V segment lost 2 bases and the J segment 4 bases; nucleotides outside the gene matches: 19. CDR3 region: CASGLPDLDAGGNLYNEQFF. The CDR3 nucleotides read TGTGCTAGTGGTTTGCCCGATCTGGACGCAGGGGGCAACCTATACAATGAGCAGTTCTTC.

This chain joins TRBV29-1 and TRBJ2-7; D is ambiguous. This CDR3 contains 13 residues. Germline-derived CDR1 and CDR2 are SQVTM and ANQGSEA. V lost 4 bases to trimming and J lost 5 bases, with 15 bases between them. CDR3 amino acids: CSVGLSFRDEQYF. Here the CDR3 DNA reads TGCAGCGTTGGGCTTTCGTTCCGGGACGAGCAGTACTTC.

The gene calls are TRBV13 and TRBJ2-5; D call uncertain. The V gene's germline CDR1 is PRHDT and CDR2 FYEKMQ (reference sequence). The CDR3 has 12 residues. V dropped 5 bases and J dropped 2 bases, with 6 bases sitting between them. The CDR3 protein is CASSPHQETQYF. The CDR3 DNA reads as TGTGCCAGCAGCCCCCATCAAGAGACCCAGTACTTC.

The gene calls are TRBV5-1 and TRBJ1-1; D possibly corresponds to TRBD1 (6 bases). Germline lookup yields CDR1 SGHRS and CDR2 YFSETQ. CDR3 length: 14 residues. V was pared by 5 bases and J by 0 bases, with 11 bases between. The DNA of the CDR3 is TGCGCCAGCAGATGGACAGAAATGAACACTGAAGCTTTCTTT. Residues: CASRWTEMNTEAFF.

The V call is TRBV19, the J call TRBJ1-1; TRBD1 matches at 7 bases. This CDR3 comprises 14 residues. Per germline, CDR1 LNHDA and CDR2 SQIVND (reference sequence). Trimming at V came to 0 bases and at J to 6 bases, leaving 4 bases not matched to a gene. This CDR3 reads CASSIDRDSPEAFF. CDR3 nucleotide sequence: TGTGCCAGTAGTATAGACCGGGACAGCCCTGAAGCTTTCTTT.

CDR3 in DNA: TGCGCCAGCAGCCAAGAACCAGGGGCGGATAATCAGCCCCAGCATTTT. This translates into CASSQEPGADNQPQHF. The chain combines TRBV4-1 with TRBJ1-5; D possibly corresponds to TRBD1 (6 bases). Germline assignment: CDR1 MGHRA and CDR2 YSYEKL. Deletions cut 0 bases from V and 4 bases from J, with 13 bases between. CDR3 size: 16 residues.

The chain couples TRBV7-8 to TRBJ2-1, with D perhaps matching TRBD1 (6 bases). CDR1 and CDR2 from the germline V gene are SGHVS and FQNEAQ. V gave up 3 bases and J gave up 3 bases, with 12 bases separating them. The CDR3 totals 15 residues. The CDR3 loop is CASSFGGADYNEQFF. The CDR3 nucleotides read TGTGCCAGCAGCTTTGGGGGCGCAGACTACAATGAGCAGTTCTTC.

As concerns this clone: At the DNA level, this CDR3 is encoded by other sequences in the same sample as well. This rearrangement joins TRBV7-9 to TRBJ1-5, with a tentative D call TRBD1 (6 bases). V was trimmed by 5 bases and J by 0 bases, leaving 11 bases between them. The CDR3 totals 15 residues. Germline loops: CDR1 SEHNR, CDR2 FQNEAQ (reference sequence). The CDR3 sequence is CASSKGGSSNQPQHF. For the CDR3, the DNA is TGTGCCAGCAGCAAGGGGGGGTCTAGCAATCAGCCCCAGCATTTT.

The chain combines TRBV4-1 with TRBJ1-1; TRBD1 is a possible D gene (6 bases). CDR3 length: 15 residues. With 2 bases removed from V and 5 bases from J, the gap between germline ends came to 15 bases. Germline loops: CDR1 MGHRA, CDR2 YSYEKL. The DNA of the CDR3 is TGCGCCAGCAGCCAAAATTACAGGGAAGGGACTGAAGCTTTCTTT. Protein sequence: CASSQNYREGTEAFF.

Here the CDR3 DNA reads TGTGCCAGCAGTTACTCAAGAGAAGAGACCCAGTACTTC. Amino acid sequence: CASSYSREETQYF. The chain joins TRBV6-5 to TRBJ2-5; D is undetermined. The CDR3 totals 13 residues. V lost 0 bases, J lost 3 bases, and 5 bases lay in between. From germline, CDR1 is MNHEY and CDR2 SVGAGI.

This chain joins TRBV11-2 and TRBJ2-7; 8 nucleotides align to TRBD1. The CDR3 totals 16 residues. The germline CDR1 and CDR2 sequences are SGHAT and FQNNGV. V lost 5 bases and J lost 3; bases outside the gene matches: 12. The CDR3 nucleotides are TGTGCCAGCAGCGCCCAGGGGGCAAATCCTTACTACGAGCAGTACTTC. Encoded protein: CASSAQGANPYYEQYF.

This clone showed up just a few times. This chain links TRBV15 with TRBJ2-5; D possibly corresponds to TRBD1 (5 bases). V was clipped by 1 base and J by 2 bases, with 8 bases between them. Germline CDR1 LNHNV, CDR2 YYDKDF (reference sequence). CDR3 length: 14 residues. The CDR3 region is CATSRVGQQETQYF. Here the CDR3 DNA reads TGTGCCACCAGCAGAGTGGGGCAACAAGAGACCCAGTACTTC.

V and J are TRBV13 and TRBJ2-1; 11 bases map to TRBD2. The germline CDR1 and CDR2 sequences are PRHDT and FYEKMQ (reference sequence). V dropped 1 base and J dropped 7; count of bases not matched to a gene: 3. The CDR3 totals 15 residues. This CDR3 reads CASSLETSGANEQFF. The CDR3 nucleotides are TGTGCCAGCAGCTTAGAGACTAGCGGGGCGAATGAGCAGTTCTTC. Looking up the rest from reference TRBV13 and TRBJ2-1 gives the full variable domain: AAGVIQSPRHLIKEKRETATLKCYPIPRHDTVYWYQQGPGQDPQFLISFYEKMQSDKGSIPDRFSAQQFSDYHSELNMSSLELGDSALYFCASSLETSGANEQFFGPGTRLTVL.

This clone appeared once. This sequence joins TRBV7-2 and TRBJ2-1, with TRBD2 matching 12 bases. The germline V gene has CDR1 SGHTA and CDR2 FQGNSA. V lost 5 bases to trimming and J lost 6 bases; unmatched junction nucleotides: 5. The CDR3 spans 15 residues. The CDR3 DNA is TGTGCCAGCAGCCCCACTAGCGGGGGGCTCAATGAGCAGTTCTTC. Its translation: CASSPTSGGLNEQFF. The full variable domain, with the rest looked up from reference TRBV7-2 and TRBJ2-1, is GAGVSQSPSNKVTEKGKDVELRCDPISGHTALYWYRQSLGQGLEFLIYFQGNSAPDKSGLPSDRFSAERTGGSVSTLTIQRTQQEDSAVYLCASSPTSGGLNEQFFGPGTRLTVL.

V usage is TRBV9 and J usage is TRBJ1-6, with D possibly TRBD1 on 6 matching bases. V was clipped by 4 bases and J by 7 bases, with 12 bases between them. The CDR3 is made up of 14 amino acids. Germline CDR1 reads SGDLS; CDR2 reads YYNGEE. The CDR3: CASSFRTANSPLHF. In DNA, the CDR3 is TGTGCCAGCAGCTTCCGGACAGCCAATTCACCCCTCCACTTT.

This chain joins TRBV5-1 and TRBJ1-3; the D is unclear. Germline V lookup: CDR1 SGHRS, CDR2 YFSETQ. The CDR3 has 16 residues. Trimming took off 1 base at V and 0 bases at J, with 11 bases between the two ends. CDR3 DNA sequence: TGCGCCAGCAGCTTGCTTTATGGCCTCTCTGGAAACACCATATATTTT. This translates into CASSLLYGLSGNTIYF. The variable domain in full, completed from reference TRBV5-1 and TRBJ1-3, reads KAGVTQTPRYLIKTRGQQVTLSCSPISGHRSVSWYQQTPGQGLQFLFEYFSETQRNKGNFPGRFSGRQFSNSRSEMNVSTLELGDSALYLCASSLLYGLSGNTIYFGEGSWLTVV.